This T cell receptor (beta chain) was captured by sequencing in a study of CD8 T cells in Susac syndrome. Reverse transcription of roughly 0.5 to 1 ug RNA was carried out with random hexamers. Amplification of TCR beta CDR3 across 54 Vbeta and 13 Jbeta was performed with immunoSEQ multiplex PCR. TCRdb re-analysed the immunoSEQ multiplex PCR reads in MiXCR, keeping a single row per CDR3 protein. The table has approximately 210,000 distinct CDR3 sequences, 95% seen once; the top ten hold 0.085% to 0.095%. CDR3 length: 14 residues. V was clipped by 5 bases and J by 4 bases; unmatched bases: 6. Negative isolation yielded CD4+ and CD8+ T cells, and FACS enriched TEMRA cells.

This chain connects TRBV12-3 or TRBV12-4 to TRBJ1-2; TRBD1 matches 8 bases. The sequenced material came from CD4+ T cells from PBMCs. The sequence was obtained from a human donor with multiple sclerosis. The CDR3 DNA reads as TGTGCCAGCAGTCCCCGAGGGACAGGCTATGGCTACACCTTC. It translates to CASSPRGTGYGYTF.